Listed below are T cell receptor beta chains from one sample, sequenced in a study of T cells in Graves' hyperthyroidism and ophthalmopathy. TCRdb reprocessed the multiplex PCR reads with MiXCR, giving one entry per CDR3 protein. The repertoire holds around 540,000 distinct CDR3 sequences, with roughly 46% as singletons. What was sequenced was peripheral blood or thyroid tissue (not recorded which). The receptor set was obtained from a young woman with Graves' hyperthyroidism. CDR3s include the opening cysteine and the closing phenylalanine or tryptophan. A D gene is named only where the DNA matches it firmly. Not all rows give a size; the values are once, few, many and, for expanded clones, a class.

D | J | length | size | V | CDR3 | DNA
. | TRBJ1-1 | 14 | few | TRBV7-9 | CASSPLDRMPEAFF | TGTGCCAGCAGCCCCCTTGACAGGATGCCTGAAGCTTTCTTT
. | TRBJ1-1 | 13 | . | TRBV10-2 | CASRLGLNTEAFF | TGTGCCAGCAGACTTGGCCTGAACACTGAAGCTTTCTTT
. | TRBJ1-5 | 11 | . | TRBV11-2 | CASSISGPQHF | TGTGCCAGCAGCATTTCCGGGCCCCAGCATTTT
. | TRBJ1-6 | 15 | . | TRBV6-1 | CASRPPPGWDSPLHF | TGTGCCAGCAGGCCACCCCCGGGGTGGGATTCACCCCTCCACTTT
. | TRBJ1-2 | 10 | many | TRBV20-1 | CSAGNYGYTF | TGCAGTGCTGGAAACTATGGCTACACCTTC
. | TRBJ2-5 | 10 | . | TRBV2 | CAGGRETQYF | TGTGCCGGGGGTCGGGAGACCCAGTACTTC
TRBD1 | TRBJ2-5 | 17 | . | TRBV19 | CASSHDRGGPYRETQYF | TGTGCCAGTAGCCACGACAGGGGGGGTCCCTATCGCGAGACCCAGTACTTC
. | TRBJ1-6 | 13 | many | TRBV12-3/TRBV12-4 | CASSGRDNSPLHF | TGTGCCAGCTCGGGACGGGATAATTCACCCCTCCACTTT
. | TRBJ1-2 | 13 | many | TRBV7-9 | CASSPLGEGGYTF | TGTGCCAGCAGCCCCTTAGGGGAGGGCGGCTACACCTTC
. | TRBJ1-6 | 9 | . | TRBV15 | CATRGSGGF | TGTGCCACCAGGGGCAGCGGGGGATTT
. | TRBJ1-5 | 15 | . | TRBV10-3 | CAISEFGPGDQPQHF | .
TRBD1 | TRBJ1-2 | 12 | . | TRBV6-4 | CASSTVGQGYTF | TGTGCCAGCAGTACTGTGGGACAGGGCTACACCTTC
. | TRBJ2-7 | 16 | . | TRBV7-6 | CASSVGGAGASYEQYF | TGTGCCAGCAGCGTGGGGGGGGCAGGGGCTTCCTACGAGCAGTACTTC
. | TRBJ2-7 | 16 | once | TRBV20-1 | CSARSAASAPSYEQYF | TGCAGTGCTAGATCGGCGGCTTCAGCGCCCTCCTACGAGCAGTACTTC
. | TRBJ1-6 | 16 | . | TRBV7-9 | CASSPDRTSYNSPLHF | TGTGCCAGCAGCCCCGACAGGACCTCCTATAATTCACCCCTCCACTTT
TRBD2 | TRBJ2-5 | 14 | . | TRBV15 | CATSPPAGGETQYF | TGTGCCACCAGCCCTCCCGCGGGGGGAGAGACCCAGTACTTC
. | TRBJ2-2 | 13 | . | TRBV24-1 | CATSDVRAGELFF | TGTGCCACCAGTGATGTGAGGGCCGGGGAGCTGTTTTTT
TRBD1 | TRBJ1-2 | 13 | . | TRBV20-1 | CSARAQGQIGYTF | TGCAGTGCTAGAGCCCAGGGACAGATAGGCTACACCTTC
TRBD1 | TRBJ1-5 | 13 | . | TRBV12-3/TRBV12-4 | CASSQGAGGPQHF | TGTGCCAGCAGTCAGGGGGCCGGTGGGCCCCAGCATTTT
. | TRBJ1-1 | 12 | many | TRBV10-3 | CAILAEGTEAFF | TGTGCCATCCTGGCCGAGGGCACTGAAGCTTTCTTT
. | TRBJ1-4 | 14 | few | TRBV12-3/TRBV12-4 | CASRVTGSEEKLFF | TGTGCCAGCAGAGTAACAGGGTCAGAGGAAAAACTGTTTTTT
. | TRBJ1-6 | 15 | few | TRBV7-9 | CASSQERGDHSPLHF | TGTGCCAGCAGCCAAGAAAGAGGGGACCACTCACCCCTCCACTTT